The rows below give T cell receptor beta chains drawn from one sample of a study of CD8 T cells in Susac syndrome. A single record per CDR3 protein comes from TCRdb applying MiXCR to the immunoSEQ multiplex PCR reads. The sample carries approximately 180,000 distinct CDR3 sequences, 90% to 97% recorded once. Sequenced input: CD4+ T cells from PBMCs. The source is a human donor with multiple sclerosis. Each CDR3 is given with its conserved first and last residue. The order of the fields is D gene, clone size, J gene, V gene, CDR3 DNA, CDR3 protein. A D gene is named only where the DNA matches it firmly. Clone size, where shown, is once, few, many, or a class for clones that have expanded.

TRBD2	-	TRBJ2-7	TRBV2	TGTGCCAGCAGGGCCACTAGCGGGGGAAGCTACGAGCAGTACTTC	CASRATSGGSYEQYF
-	-	TRBJ1-5	TRBV20-1	TGCAGTGCGCCGACCCAGGCGCGGAATCAGCCCCAGCATTTT	CSAPTQARNQPQHF
-	-	TRBJ1-2	TRBV20-1	TGCAGTGCCCAAAACCCCGGGCACTATGGCTACACCTTC	CSAQNPGHYGYTF
TRBD2	-	TRBJ2-1	TRBV12-3/TRBV12-4	TGTGCCTGCTTCATAGCGGGGGGGCCGAATGAGCAGTTCTTC	CACFIAGGPNEQFF
TRBD1	-	TRBJ1-5	TRBV29-1	TGCAGCGTTTTCGACAGGGGCAATCAGCCCCAGCATTTT	CSVFDRGNQPQHF
-	-	TRBJ2-6	TRBV4-1	TGCGCCAGCAGCCAAGTGGCGGGGACAGGGGCCAACGTCCTGACTTTC	CASSQVAGTGANVLTF
-	-	TRBJ2-3	TRBV10-3	TGTGCCATCGGGGCGTCCTCTAGCACAGATACGCAGTATTTT	CAIGASSSTDTQYF
TRBD2	-	TRBJ2-3	TRBV6-1	TGTGCCAGCAGTGAAGCCGGGACTATTAGCGCTACGCAGTATTTT	CASSEAGTISATQYF
-	-	TRBJ1-2	TRBV12-3/TRBV12-4	TGTGCCAGCAGTTTACAACAGGGTCTCGCCTCCTATGGCTACACCTTC	CASSLQQGLASYGYTF
-	-	TRBJ1-2	TRBV7-9	TGTGCCAGCAGTCCAGATGGGGTTGGGGGCTACACCTTC	CASSPDGVGGYTF
TRBD2	-	TRBJ2-3	TRBV13	TGTGCCAGCAGCTTAGGGGGACTAGCTCCAGATACGCAGTATTTT	CASSLGGLAPDTQYF
-	once	TRBJ2-3	TRBV27	TGTGCCACCAGGGATGCGGGCACAGATACGCAGTATTTT	CATRDAGTDTQYF
-	once	TRBJ1-4	TRBV30	TGTGCCTGGAGTGTGGGGGACGGAAAACTGTTTTTT	CAWSVGDGKLFF
-	-	TRBJ1-2	TRBV15	TGTGCCACCAGCAGAGGCGGGGGCAACTATGGCTACACCTTC	CATSRGGGNYGYTF
-	-	TRBJ1-1	TRBV5-1	TGCGCCAGCAGCTTGGTACTTGGGGGCACTGAAGCTTTCTTT	CASSLVLGGTEAFF
TRBD1	-	TRBJ2-3	TRBV13	TGTGCCAGCAGCTCACGGACAGGGAGCACAGATACGCAGTATTTT	CASSSRTGSTDTQYF
TRBD1	-	TRBJ1-2	TRBV7-2	TGTGCCAGCAGCTTAGGAGCAAGGACAGGGCTTGGGTATGGCTACACCTTC	CASSLGARTGLGYGYTF
-	once	TRBJ2-6	TRBV20-1	TGCAGTGCAGGGCTTTCTGGGGCCAACGTCCTGACTTTC	CSAGLSGANVLTF
-	-	TRBJ2-5	TRBV20-1	TGCAGTGCTAGTCAAGTCTCCTCGTCGACAGTCTTCCCCCTGTGGGCCCAGTACTTC	CSASQVSSSTVFPLWAQYF
-	-	TRBJ2-5	TRBV25-1	TGTGCCAGCAGTGACCTAGGACAGTCCGACCACCAAGAGACCCAGTACTTC	CASSDLGQSDHQETQYF
-	-	TRBJ1-1	TRBV30	TGTGCCTGGAGTACCACTCGGGACCCCCGTAGGACTGAAGCTTTCTTT	CAWSTTRDPRRTEAFF
TRBD1	-	TRBJ2-7	TRBV12-3/TRBV12-4	TGTGCCAGCACCCCGGGACAGGGCTCCTACGAGCAGTACTTC	CASTPGQGSYEQYF
-	-	TRBJ2-3	TRBV5-1	TGCGCCAGCAGCGGCCCCGGAGCCGATACGCAGTATTTT	CASSGPGADTQYF
TRBD2	-	TRBJ2-7	TRBV5-1	TGCGCCAGCAGCTCCAGGCACGGGGGGGCCTACTCAGAAGAGCAGTACTTC	CASSSRHGGAYSEEQYF
-	-	TRBJ2-1	TRBV24-1	TGTGCCACCAGTGATTCCCAAGGGGGGTACAATGAGCAGTTCTTC	CATSDSQGGYNEQFF
-	-	TRBJ2-5	TRBV20-1	TGCAGTGCTAGAGACCTAGGGGGGGGACCGTCGGAGACCCAGTACTTC	CSARDLGGGPSETQYF
-	-	TRBJ1-2	TRBV20-1	TGCAGTGCTCCTCACGAAACTAACTATGGCTACACCTTC	CSAPHETNYGYTF
-	-	TRBJ1-2	TRBV30	TGTGCCTGGAGTGTACGGGGACCGGCTATAGTTTTGGGCTATGGCTACACCTTC	CAWSVRGPAIVLGYGYTF
-	-	TRBJ2-3	TRBV5-1	TGCGCCAGCAGCTTGGATCTAGATACGCAGTATTTT	CASSLDLDTQYF
-	-	TRBJ2-1	TRBV3-1	TGTGCCAGCAGCCAAGATAGGACCGACAGGTACTTCTTC	CASSQDRTDRYFF
TRBD2	-	TRBJ2-1	TRBV9	TGTGCCAGCAGCGTCGGGAGGGAGACTGAGCAGTTCTTC	CASSVGRETEQFF
-	-	TRBJ1-2	TRBV4-1	TGCGCCAGCAGCCCGCTGGGAGGGGGTGGCTACACCTTC	CASSPLGGGGYTF
TRBD1	-	TRBJ1-1	TRBV27	TGTGCCAGCAGTTCCCTCCAATTCTTCCTTCAGGGGGCAAGTGAAGCTTTCTTT	CASSSLQFFLQGASEAFF
TRBD1	once	TRBJ2-7	TRBV5-1	TGCGCCAGCAGCTTGGTAGCCAGGGGGAAGGGCGAGCAGTACTTC	CASSLVARGKGEQYF
-	-	TRBJ2-7	TRBV25-1	TGTGCCAGCAGTGGGTATCTCCCCTACGAGCAGTACTTC	CASSGYLPYEQYF
-	once	TRBJ1-1	TRBV15	TGTGCCACCAGCAGAGCCCCCTCGGCCAGGGAGGCTTTCTTT	CATSRAPSAREAFF
TRBD1	once	TRBJ2-2	TRBV7-3	TGTGCCAGCAGCCCTATGGGGGACAGATTCACCGGGGAGCTGTTTTTT	CASSPMGDRFTGELFF
TRBD1	-	TRBJ1-2	TRBV12-3/TRBV12-4	TGTGCCAGCAAGGAACAGGGGGCTCAATATGGCTACACCTTC	CASKEQGAQYGYTF
-	-	TRBJ1-2	TRBV5-1	TGCGCCAGCAGCCCAGGAAGGACCGAATATGGCTACACCTTC	CASSPGRTEYGYTF
TRBD2	-	TRBJ2-5	TRBV29-1	TGCAGCGTTGTAGCGGGACTAGCATGGTTAGAGGTCCAAGAGACCCAGTACTTC	CSVVAGLAWLEVQETQYF
-	-	TRBJ2-4	TRBV3-1	TGTGCCAGCAGCCCCCGTATACTAGCCAAAAACATTCAGTACTTC	CASSPRILAKNIQYF
-	-	TRBJ1-1	TRBV29-1	TGCAGCGTTGAAGACTCCCCGAACACTGAAGCTTTCTTT	CSVEDSPNTEAFF
-	-	TRBJ1-2	TRBV30	TGTGCCCGTGGGGACTTTGAGGGCTATGGCTACACCTTC	CARGDFEGYGYTF
-	-	TRBJ2-2	TRBV11-2	TGTGCCAGCAGCTTAAATGCGGGGACCGGGGAGCTGTTTTTT	CASSLNAGTGELFF
-	-	TRBJ1-2	TRBV3-1	TGTGCCAGCAGCCAAGTGAGCGCCGGTGACTACACCTTC	CASSQVSAGDYTF
-	few	TRBJ2-5	TRBV5-1	TGCGCCAGCAGCGTAGCCCGGGACAACTTCGAGGAGACCCAGTACTTC	CASSVARDNFEETQYF
TRBD1	-	TRBJ2-4	TRBV4-2	TGTGCCAGCAGCCAATTTTGGACAGGCAACAAAAACATTCAGTACTTC	CASSQFWTGNKNIQYF
TRBD1	-	TRBJ2-7	TRBV29-1	TGCAGCGTTGAAGGACAGGGGGGGACCTACGAGCAGTACTTC	CSVEGQGGTYEQYF
TRBD1	-	TRBJ2-7	TRBV12-3/TRBV12-4	TGTGCCAGTCGACGACAGGGGGCGAGGTACGAGCAGTACTTC	CASRRQGARYEQYF
TRBD2	once	TRBJ2-3	TRBV3-1	TGTGCCAGCAGCCAAGTACTAGCGGGCCGCACAGATACGCAGTATTTT	CASSQVLAGRTDTQYF
TRBD2	-	TRBJ2-3	TRBV11-2	TGTGCCAGCAGCTTCCAAGGCGGGGGGGCCGTAGATACGCAGTATTTT	CASSFQGGGAVDTQYF
TRBD2	-	TRBJ2-1	TRBV29-1	TGCAGCGTTAGGGTCAGACTAGCGGGGGGGAATGAGCAGTTCTTC	CSVRVRLAGGNEQFF